The source of this T cell receptor beta chain is a study of blood T cells in healthy people across ages. The second PCR ran about 6 to 11 cycles with a sample-barcoded 5' primer and J-beta primers. A template-switch adaptor containing 12 random nucleotides labeled each cDNA molecule. TCRdb fed the 5' RACE reads into MiXCR, producing one record per CDR3 protein. The sample holds 650,000 to 800,000 distinct CDR3 sequences, approximately 48% seen once. A minimum of 6.5 million PBMCs was isolated per sample. The amount of total RNA extracted per sample was at least 6 micrograms. The CDR3 has 14 amino acids. Per germline, CDR1 MNHEY and CDR2 SVGAGI. V dropped 2 bases and J dropped 8 bases, with 10 bases sitting between them. This clonotype occurred many times.

What was sequenced was blood. The receptor was isolated from a man in his sixties in good health. The V and J genes are TRBV6-5 and TRBJ1-6; perhaps TRBD1 as D (6 bases). The CDR3 DNA reads as TGTGCCAGCAGTTACGCCCAGGGGTATTCACCCCTCCACTTT. Encoded protein: CASSYAQGYSPLHF.